Below, 5 T cell receptor beta chains from the same sample are listed, as sequenced in a study of cytomegalovirus exposure and HLA in healthy donors. The primer mix had 60 Vbeta and 13 Jbeta primers. Measured with immunoSEQ multiplex PCR; TCRdb has only the in-frame clones, and not every one. Among some 180,000 clones listed, roughly 9.5% were seen once. Sample: PBMCs. The origin of the receptors is a woman in her 30s in good health and CMV-seropositive.

This chain links TRBV25-1 with TRBJ2-7, with D perhaps matching TRBD1 (5 bases). This CDR3 is 12 amino acids long. Germline CDR1 reads MGHDK; CDR2 reads SYGVNS. V was clipped by 8 bases and J by 0 bases, with 8 bases between them. The CDR3 DNA reads TGTGCCAGCGGACACTTCTCCTACGAGCAGTACTTC. It translates to CASGHFSYEQYF.

The chain carries TRBV6-5 and TRBJ1-3, with a weak D call TRBD1 (6 bases). Germline assignment: CDR1 MNHEY and CDR2 SVGAGI. Trimming pared 7 bases from V and 7 bases from J, leaving 17 bases between. The CDR3 spans 14 residues. CDR3 protein: CASKRTVALNTIYF. CDR3 in DNA: TGTGCCAGCAAAAGGACAGTCGCGCTTAACACCATATATTTT.

The table lists this clone with a few counts. This chain connects TRBV19 to TRBJ1-1, with TRBD1 matching over 7 bases. In germline, CDR1 is LNHDA, CDR2 SQIVND (reference sequence). The CDR3 consists of 13 residues. Trimming at V came to 1 base and at J to 4 bases, leaving 0 bases not matched to a gene. CDR3 protein: CASSIGQGTEAFF. Here the CDR3 DNA reads TGTGCCAGTAGTATAGGACAGGGCACTGAAGCTTTCTTT.

In this sample, this clone turned up a few times. The chain uses TRBV19 and TRBJ1-5, with 10 bases that match TRBD1. CDR1 is LNHDA and CDR2 is SQIVND in the germline V gene (reference sequence). The CDR3 is 17 amino acids. The V and J ends lost 9 bases and 0 bases, in that order; junction bases with no gene match: 11. Written as DNA, the CDR3 is TGTGCCAGCCAACCGGGACAGGGGCCATATAGCAATCAGCCCCAGCATTTT. It specifies CASQPGQGPYSNQPQHF.

This clone occurred a few times. The rearrangement links TRBV9 to TRBJ2-3; D unclear. Germline CDR1 and CDR2: SGDLS and YYNGEE. Trimming left V 4 bases short and J 2 bases short, with 5 bases between. The CDR3 consists of 12 residues. The CDR3 DNA follows: TGTGCCAGCAGCCTATACACAGATACGCAGTATTTT. Amino acid sequence: CASSLYTDTQYF. The whole variable domain, filled in from reference TRBV9 and TRBJ2-3, reads DSGVTQTPKHLITATGQRVTLRCSPRSGDLSVYWYQQSLDQGLQFLIQYYNGEERAKGNILERFSAQQFPDLHSELNLSSLELGDSALYFCASSLYTDTQYFGPGTRLTVL.